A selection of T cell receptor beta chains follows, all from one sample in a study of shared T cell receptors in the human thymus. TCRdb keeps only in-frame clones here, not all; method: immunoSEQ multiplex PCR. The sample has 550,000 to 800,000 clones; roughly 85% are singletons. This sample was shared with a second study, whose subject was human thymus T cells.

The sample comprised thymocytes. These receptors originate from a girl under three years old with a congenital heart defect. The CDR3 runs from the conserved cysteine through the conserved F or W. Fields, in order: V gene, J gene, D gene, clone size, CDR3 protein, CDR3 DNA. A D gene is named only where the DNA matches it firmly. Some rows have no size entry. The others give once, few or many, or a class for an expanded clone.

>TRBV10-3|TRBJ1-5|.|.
CAISTMGVGNQPQHF
TGTGCCATCAGTACGATGGGCGTGGGCAATCAGCCCCAGCATTTT
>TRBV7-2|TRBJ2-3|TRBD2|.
CASSLVRLAGGDTQYF
TGTGCCAGCAGCTTAGTACGGCTAGCGGGGGGGGATACGCAGTATTTT
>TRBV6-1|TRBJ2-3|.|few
CASSEILRGTDTQYF
TGTGCCAGCAGTGAAATACTGCGGGGCACAGATACGCAGTATTTT
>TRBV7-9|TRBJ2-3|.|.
CASSSLGAERQYF
TGTGCCAGCAGCTCGCTGGGGGCGGAGAGGCAGTATTTT
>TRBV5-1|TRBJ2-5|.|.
CASSLGGLVKTQYF
TGCGCCAGCAGCTTGGGCGGGTTGGTAAAGACCCAGTACTTC
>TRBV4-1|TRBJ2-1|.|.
CASSQEGTWLWNEQFF
TGCGCCAGCAGCCAAGAAGGGACTTGGCTTTGGAATGAGCAGTTCTTC
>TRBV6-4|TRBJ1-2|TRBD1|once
CASSVNGGGPIYGYTF
TGTGCCAGCAGTGTAAATGGAGGGGGCCCCATTTATGGCTACACCTTC
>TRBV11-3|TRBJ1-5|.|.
CASSTKGWGLGNQPQHF
TGTGCCAGCAGCACAAAGGGGTGGGGGCTGGGCAATCAGCCCCAGCATTTT
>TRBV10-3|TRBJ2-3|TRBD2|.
CAISVRSRRGANTDTQYF
TGTGCCATCAGTGTTCGTTCTCGGCGGGGGGCAAACACAGATACGCAGTATTTT
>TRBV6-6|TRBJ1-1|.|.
CASSSVNTEAFF
TGTGCCAGCAGTTCGGTGAACACTGAAGCTTTCTTT
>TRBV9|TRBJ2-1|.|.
CASSARPPGDEQFF
TGTGCCAGCAGCGCTCGCCCCCCTGGAGATGAGCAGTTCTTC
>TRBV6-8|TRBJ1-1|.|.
CASSLTQGLGTEAFF
TGTGCCAGCAGTCTAACACAGGGATTGGGAACTGAAGCTTTCTTT
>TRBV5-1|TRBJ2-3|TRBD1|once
CASSAHRGQGYTDTQYF
TGCGCCAGCAGCGCCCACAGGGGGCAAGGATACACAGATACGCAGTATTTT
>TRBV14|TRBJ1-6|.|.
CASSQESPRVSYNSPLHF
TGTGCCAGCAGCCAAGAATCTCCGCGGGTTTCCTATAATTCACCCCTCCACTTT
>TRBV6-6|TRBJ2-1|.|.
CASRNNEQFF
TGTGCCAGCCGTAACAATGAGCAGTTCTTC
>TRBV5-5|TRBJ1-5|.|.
CASSLDLGQIKDQPQHF
TGTGCCAGCAGCTTGGACTTAGGACAGATCAAGGATCAGCCCCAGCATTTT
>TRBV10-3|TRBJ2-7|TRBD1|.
CAISEGTGGEQYF
TGTGCCATCAGTGAGGGGACAGGGGGCGAGCAGTACTTC
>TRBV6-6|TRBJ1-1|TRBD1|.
CASSRTGMLEAFF
TGTGCCAGCAGTAGGACAGGAATGCTTGAAGCTTTCTTT
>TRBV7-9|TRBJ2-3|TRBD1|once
CASSRPGTGFPDTQYF
TGTGCCAGCAGCCGTCCCGGGACAGGGTTTCCAGATACGCAGTATTTT
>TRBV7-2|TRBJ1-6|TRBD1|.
CASSSGQGTTVNSPLHF
TGTGCCAGCAGTTCGGGACAGGGGACGACGGTCAATTCACCCCTCCACTTT
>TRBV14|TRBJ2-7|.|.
CASSQFSLGADEQYF
TGTGCCAGCAGCCAATTTTCCCTGGGGGCGGACGAGCAGTACTTC
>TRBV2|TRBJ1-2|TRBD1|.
CASSLDRATF
TGTGCCAGCAGTCTCGACAGGGCCACCTTC
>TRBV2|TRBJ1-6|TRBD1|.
CASRDRVNSPLHF
TGTGCCAGCCGGGACAGGGTTAATTCACCCCTCCACTTT
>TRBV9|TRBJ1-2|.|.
CASSVETANYGYTF
TGTGCCAGCAGCGTAGAGACAGCTAACTATGGCTACACCTTC
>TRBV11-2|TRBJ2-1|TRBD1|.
CASNPGTVNYNEQFF
TGTGCCAGCAATCCGGGGACAGTAAATTACAATGAGCAGTTCTTC
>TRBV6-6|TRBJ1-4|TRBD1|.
CASGDRGHNEKLFF
TGTGCCAGCGGTGACAGGGGTCATAATGAAAAACTGTTTTTT
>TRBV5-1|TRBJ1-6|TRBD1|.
CASRATGGVSYNSPLHF
TGCGCCAGCAGGGCTACAGGGGGCGTCTCCTATAATTCACCCCTCCACTTT
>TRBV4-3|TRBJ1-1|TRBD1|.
CASSRDSNTEAFF
TGCGCCAGTTCCCGGGACAGTAACACTGAAGCTTTCTTT
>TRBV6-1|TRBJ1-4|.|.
CASSRKCRESEKLFF
TGTGCCAGCAGCCGAAAGTGTAGGGAGAGTGAAAAACTGTTTTTT
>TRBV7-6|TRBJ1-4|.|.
CASSLYVQGLNEKLFF
TGTGCCAGCAGCTTATACGTCCAGGGCCTTAATGAAAAACTGTTTTTT
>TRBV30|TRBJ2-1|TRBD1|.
CAWSTGQGAYNEQFF
TGTGCCTGGAGTACGGGACAGGGGGCCTACAATGAGCAGTTCTTC
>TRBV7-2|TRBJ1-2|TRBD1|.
CASSSTGVYGYTF
TGTGCCAGCAGCTCGACAGGGGTTTATGGCTACACCTTC
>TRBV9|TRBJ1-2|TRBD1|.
CASSVAPTGGLYGYTF
TGTGCCAGCAGCGTAGCACCAACAGGGGGGCTTTATGGCTACACCTTC
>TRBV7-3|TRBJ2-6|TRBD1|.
CASSPTGISLAGANVLTF
TGTGCCAGCAGCCCGACAGGGATCTCTCTCGCTGGGGCCAACGTCCTGACTTTC
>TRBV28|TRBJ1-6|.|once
CASSLLRLGNPHNSPLHF
TGTGCCAGCAGTTTATTACGCTTGGGCAATCCCCATAATTCACCCCTCCACTTT
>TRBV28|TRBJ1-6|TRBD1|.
CASSLIGTGPNSPLHF
TGTGCCAGCAGTTTAATCGGGACAGGGCCTAATTCACCCCTCCACTTT
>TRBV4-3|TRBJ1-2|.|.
CASSQSIAQYIFYGYTF
TGCGCCAGCAGCCAAAGTATTGCCCAATACATTTTCTATGGCTACACCTTC
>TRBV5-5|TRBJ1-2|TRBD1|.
CASSAQGDYGYTF
TGTGCCAGCAGCGCACAGGGGGACTATGGCTACACCTTC
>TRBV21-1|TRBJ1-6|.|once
CASRTDSLTLHF
TGTGCCAGCCGGACAGACTCCCTCACCCTCCACTTT
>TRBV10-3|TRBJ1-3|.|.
CAIATPGGSGNTIYF
TGTGCCATCGCGACCCCAGGAGGCTCTGGAAACACCATATATTTT
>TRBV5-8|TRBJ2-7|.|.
CASSWGREGEVYEQYF
TGTGCCAGCAGCTGGGGGCGAGAGGGAGAAGTCTACGAGCAGTACTTC
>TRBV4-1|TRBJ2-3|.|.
CASSQVLVTDTQYF
TGCGCCAGCAGCCAAGTGTTAGTCACAGATACGCAGTATTTT
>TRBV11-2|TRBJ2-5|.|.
CASTRGGGGETQYF
TGTGCCAGCACCAGGGGAGGGGGGGGAGAGACCCAGTACTTC
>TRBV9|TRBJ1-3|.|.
CASSPLHGRNTIYF
TGTGCCAGCAGCCCACTCCACGGGAGAAACACCATATATTTT